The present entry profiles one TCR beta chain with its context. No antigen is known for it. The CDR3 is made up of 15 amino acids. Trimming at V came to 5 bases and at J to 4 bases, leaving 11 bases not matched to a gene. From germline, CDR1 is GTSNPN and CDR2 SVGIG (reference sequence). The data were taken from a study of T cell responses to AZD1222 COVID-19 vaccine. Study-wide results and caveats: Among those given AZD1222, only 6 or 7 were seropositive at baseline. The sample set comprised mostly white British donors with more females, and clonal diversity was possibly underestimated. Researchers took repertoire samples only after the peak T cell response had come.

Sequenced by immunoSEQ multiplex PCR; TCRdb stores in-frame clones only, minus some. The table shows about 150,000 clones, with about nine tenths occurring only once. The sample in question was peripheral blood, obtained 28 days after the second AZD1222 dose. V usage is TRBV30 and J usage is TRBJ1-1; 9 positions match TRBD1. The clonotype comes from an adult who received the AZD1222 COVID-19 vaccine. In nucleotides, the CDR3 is TGTGCCTGGGGAACCGGGACAGGGCCGTCCACTGAAGCTTTCTTT. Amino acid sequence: CAWGTGTGPSTEAFF.